This T cell receptor (beta chain) appears in the sequencing data of a study of blood T cell repertoires in COVID-19 (dated by TCRdb to 2020 to 2021). For the wider study: Samples covering the acute and convalescent phases of COVID-19 were provided by collaborators in the United States, Italy and Spain. Sample metadata almost always included a de-identified subject ID, COVID-19 status, age in years and sex. Where HLA class I and class II types were available, the types were taken from metadata supplied by the sample provider, not from assay-based typing. Deeply sampled blood TCRbeta repertoires from subjects exposed to, actively infected with, or recovered from COVID-19 were included in the dataset. The repertoires were released in a freely available public database meant as a resource for research on the immune response to SARS-CoV-2. The prospective study material was composed of cDNA or gDNA derived from T cells, B-cell-depleted T cells, or PBMCs. The samples were drawn from two sources: the first 160 participants of the ongoing ImmuneRACE study, and fewer than 1,500 subjects contributed by 6 global collaborators. What the study reported, not specific to this receptor: The quantity of clinical and demographic metadata differed by source and by participant and was supplied without curation.

In regard to this clone: Its antigen is currently not known. Base qualities are not provided; no much larger clone lies one nucleotide away.

TCRbeta CDR3 regions were amplified from genomic DNA by means of the immunoSEQ Assay, a bias-controlled multiplex PCR. The authors processed their data as follows. The number of nucleated cells in each sample was estimated by amplification of reference gene primers within the assay. To quantify the absolute abundance of each unique TCRbeta CDR3 rearrangement, sequence reads were collapsed and filtered. Productive Simpson clonality was computed per sample as the square root of Simpson's diversity index over productive rearrangements. Imported from immuneACCESS, the table was reduced by TCRdb to in-frame sequences with V and J called. These copies leave out some clones; in studies compared against another copy, an unresolved V gene accounts for under half, and the cause of the remainder is not known. From that table come the V and J calls and clone size; the DNA was used to work out D and trimming. The sample has fewer than 70,000 clones on record, roughly 80% of them singletons. About 9.8% of the sample rests with the top ten.

Collaborating institutions collected whole blood in K2EDTA tubes following their own protocols. For TCRbeta analysis, collaborators shipped samples as frozen whole blood, isolated PBMCs, or DNA extracted from either of those sample types. As encoded in the germline V gene, CDR1 is SGHDT while CDR2 is YYEEEE. From cysteine to phenylalanine, the CDR3 is 15 amino acids long. Only CDR3 DNA is held: 45 bases, read in frame from base 1. Trimming takes 4 bases from V and 0 bases from J, and the germline ends sit 14 bases apart. This clonotype originated in a woman older than 75 with acute or convalescent COVID-19. Specimen: peripheral blood. The receptor chain draws on TRBV5-6 and TRBJ2-7; TRBD1 could be the D gene, as 5 bases match. The CDR3 region has the sequence CASSRRQSLSYEQYF. The nucleotide sequence reads TGTGCCAGCAGCCGCAGACAGAGCCTCTCCTACGAGCAGTACTTC.